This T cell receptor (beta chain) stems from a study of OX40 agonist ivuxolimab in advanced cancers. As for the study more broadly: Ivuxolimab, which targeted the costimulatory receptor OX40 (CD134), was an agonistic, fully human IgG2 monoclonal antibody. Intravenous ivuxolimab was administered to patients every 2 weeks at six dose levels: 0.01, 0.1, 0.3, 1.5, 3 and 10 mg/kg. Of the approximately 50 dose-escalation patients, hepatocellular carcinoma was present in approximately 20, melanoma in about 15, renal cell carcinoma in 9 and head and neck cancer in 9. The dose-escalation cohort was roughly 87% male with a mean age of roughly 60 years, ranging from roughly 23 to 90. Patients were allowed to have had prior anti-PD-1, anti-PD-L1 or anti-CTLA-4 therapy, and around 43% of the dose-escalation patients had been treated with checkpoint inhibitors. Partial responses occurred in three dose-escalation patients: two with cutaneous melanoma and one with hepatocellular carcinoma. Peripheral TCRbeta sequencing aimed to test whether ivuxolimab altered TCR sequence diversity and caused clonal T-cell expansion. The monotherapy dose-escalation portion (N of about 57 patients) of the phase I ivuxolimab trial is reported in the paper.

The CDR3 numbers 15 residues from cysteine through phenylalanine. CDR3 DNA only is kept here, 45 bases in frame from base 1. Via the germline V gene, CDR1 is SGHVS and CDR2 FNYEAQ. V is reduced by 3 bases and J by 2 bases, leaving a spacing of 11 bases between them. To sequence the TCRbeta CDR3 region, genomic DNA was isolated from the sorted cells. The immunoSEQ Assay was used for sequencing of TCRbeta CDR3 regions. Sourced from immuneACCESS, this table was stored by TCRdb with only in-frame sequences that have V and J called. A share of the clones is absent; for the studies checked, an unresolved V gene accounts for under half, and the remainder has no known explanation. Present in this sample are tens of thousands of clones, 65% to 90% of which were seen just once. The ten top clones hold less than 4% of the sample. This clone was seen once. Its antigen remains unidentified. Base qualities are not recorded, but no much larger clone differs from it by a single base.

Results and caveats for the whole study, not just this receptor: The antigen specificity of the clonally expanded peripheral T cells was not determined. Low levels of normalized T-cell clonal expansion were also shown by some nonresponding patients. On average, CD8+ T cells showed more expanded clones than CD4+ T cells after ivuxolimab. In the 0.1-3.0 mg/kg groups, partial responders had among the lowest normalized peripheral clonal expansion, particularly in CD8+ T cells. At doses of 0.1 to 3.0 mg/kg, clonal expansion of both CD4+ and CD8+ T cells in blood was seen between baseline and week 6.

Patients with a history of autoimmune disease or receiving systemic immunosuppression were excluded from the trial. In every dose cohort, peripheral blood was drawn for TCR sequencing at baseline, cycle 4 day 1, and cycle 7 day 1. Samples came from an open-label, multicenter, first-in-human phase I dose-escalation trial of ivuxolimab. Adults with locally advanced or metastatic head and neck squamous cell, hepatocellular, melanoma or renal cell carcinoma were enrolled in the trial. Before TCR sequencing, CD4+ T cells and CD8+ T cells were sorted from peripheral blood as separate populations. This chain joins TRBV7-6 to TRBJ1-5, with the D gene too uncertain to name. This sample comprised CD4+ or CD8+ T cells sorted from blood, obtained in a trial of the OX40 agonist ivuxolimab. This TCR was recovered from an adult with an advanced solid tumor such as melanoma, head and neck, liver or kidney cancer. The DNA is TGTGCCAGCAGCTTCACTTCGGGTGGCAATCAGCCCCAGCATTTT. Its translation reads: CASSFTSGGNQPQHF.